This TCR beta chain is drawn from a study of monozygotic twins with inflammatory bowel disease. Findings and caveats of the study: Those with IBD had lower TCRbeta diversity (inverse Simpson) than their healthy co-twins did.

As regards this clonotype: What it recognizes is unknown.

In preparing each TCR library, approximately 3,500 ng of total RNA was used. Addition of UMIs with a 6-nucleotide sample barcode was achieved by template switching. cDNA encoding TCRalpha and TCRbeta underwent two nested PCRs of approximately 17 and 9 cycles, each of which was followed by bead purification. TCRdb reprocessed the 5' RACE reads; each CDR3 protein has one entry and no DNA is given. The repertoire table contains about 330,000 distinct CDR3 sequences. CDR3 length equals 13 residues. CDR1 is MNHEY, CDR2 SVGAGI, per germline. The rearrangement uses TRBV6-5 and TRBJ1-1; there is no DNA to check the TCRdb D call of TRBD1. Sequenced input: blood. The sequence came from a human donor with ulcerative colitis or Crohn's disease, or a healthy co-twin of an affected twin (not recorded which). CDR3 sequence reads: CASVGGANTEAFF.